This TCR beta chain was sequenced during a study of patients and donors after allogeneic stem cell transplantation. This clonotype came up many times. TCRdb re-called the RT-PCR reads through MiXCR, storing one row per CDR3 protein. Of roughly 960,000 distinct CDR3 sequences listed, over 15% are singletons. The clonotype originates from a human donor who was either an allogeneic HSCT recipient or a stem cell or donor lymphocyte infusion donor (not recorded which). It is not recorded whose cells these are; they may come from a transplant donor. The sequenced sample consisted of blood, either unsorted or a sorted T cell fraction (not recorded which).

The CDR3, as DNA: TGCAGTGCTAGCCCCCCGAGACAGAATAATTCACCCCTCCACTTT. Amino acids: CSASPPRQNNSPLHF. The chain employs TRBV20-1 and TRBJ1-6; possible D gene TRBD1, 5 bases. The CDR3 has 15 residues. The ends were cut back, 3 bases at V and 5 bases at J, with 14 bases in the middle. The germline V gene encodes CDR1 DFQATT and CDR2 SNEGSKA (reference sequence).